The 4 T cell receptor beta chains in this list originate from one sample, sequenced in a study of cytomegalovirus exposure and HLA in healthy donors. It was with 60 Vbeta and 13 Jbeta primers that the PCR ran. The method was immunoSEQ multiplex PCR; TCRdb's version includes in-frame clones alone and lacks a portion of them. The repertoire holds 100,000 to 140,000 clones, with approximately 79% as singletons. Material for sequencing was PBMCs. The origin of the receptors is a woman aged 35 to 49 in good health and CMV-seropositive.

This sequence joins TRBV10-3 and TRBJ1-1; possibly TRBD1 for D (5 bases). Germline values: CDR1 ENHRY, CDR2 SYGVKD. Trimming removed 7 bases from V and 3 bases from J, with 12 bases in between. This CDR3 contains 13 residues. The CDR3 DNA follows: TGTGCCATCACTGGGGCCCTGTACACTGAAGCTTTCTTT. Residues: CAITGALYTEAFF.

This chain links TRBV7-3 with TRBJ2-2, with TRBD1 matching over 7 bases. J gave up 5 bases and V 5 bases, and 11 bases lay outside the gene matches. The V gene's germline CDR1 is SGHTA and CDR2 FQGTGA. The CDR3 consists of 16 residues. This CDR3 reads CASSPPGQQGTGELFF. The CDR3 DNA reads TGTGCCAGCAGCCCTCCGGGACAGCAAGGGACCGGGGAGCTGTTTTTT. Full variable domain (remainder filled in from reference TRBV7-3 and TRBJ2-2): GAGVSQTPSNKVTEKGKYVELRCDPISGHTALYWYRQSLGQGPEFLIYFQGTGAADDSGLPNDRFFAVRPEGSVSTLKIQRTERGDSAVYLCASSPPGQQGTGELFFGEGSRLTVL.

The rearrangement links TRBV11-3 to TRBJ1-1; no clear D gene. CDR1 is SGHNT and CDR2 is YENEEA in the germline V gene. Deletions cut 3 bases from V and 6 bases from J, with 8 bases between. This CDR3 is 12 amino acids long. CDR3 DNA sequence: TGTGCCAGCAGCTTTACGACACCTGAAGCTTTCTTT. It translates to CASSFTTPEAFF. The whole variable domain, filled in from reference TRBV11-3 and TRBJ1-1, reads EAGVVQSPRYKIIEKKQPVAFWCNPISGHNTLYWYLQNLGQGPELLIRYENEEAVDDSQLPKDRFSAERLKGVDSTLKIQPAELGDSAVYLCASSFTTPEAFFGQGTRLTVV.

This clone occurred once. The chain recombines TRBV2 with TRBJ2-3; unclear D gene. The CDR3 consists of 14 residues. Germline V gene data show CDR1 as SNHLY and CDR2 as FYNNEI. With 1 base removed from V and 0 bases from J, the gap between germline ends came to 5 bases. As DNA, the CDR3 is TGTGCCAGCAGTGAAGAGCTTAGCACAGATACGCAGTATTTT. This encodes CASSEELSTDTQYF.